What follows is one T cell receptor beta chain and its context. Its target is unknown. This entry comes from a study of CD4+ T cells in melanoma. Findings of the study overall: A reported correlation linked neoantigen-specific CD4+ T cells to CD8+, macrophage and B cell function. Diverse differentiation states were reported for melanoma neoantigen-specific CD4+ T cells.

The method was immunoSEQ multiplex PCR; TCRdb's version includes in-frame clones alone and lacks a portion of them. The sample holds around 55,000 clones, roughly three quarters seen once. Germline V lookup: CDR1 SGDLS, CDR2 YYNGEE. Trimming removed 1 base from V and 8 bases from J; junction bases left unmatched: 2. The CDR3 totals 12 residues. V usage is TRBV9 and J usage is TRBJ1-2, with TRBD1 matching over 7 bases. The sample was tumor tissue. The sequence came from a human donor with melanoma. CDR3 DNA: TGTGCCAGCAGCGTAAACAGGGGAGGCTACACCTTC. Amino acids: CASSVNRGGYTF.